This T cell receptor (beta chain) stems from a study of blood T cell repertoires in COVID-19 (dated by TCRdb to the early 2020s). A note on the overall study: Samples from collaborators originated in the United States, Italy and Spain and spanned both the acute and convalescent phases of COVID-19. Where available, HLA class I and class II types were obtained from metadata supplied by the sample provider rather than from assay-based typing. The dataset comprised deeply sampled blood TCRbeta repertoires from subjects exposed to, actively infected with, or recovered from COVID-19. The samples were drawn from the first 160 participants of the ongoing ImmuneRACE study and from over 950 subjects provided by 6 global collaborators. The prospective study material was composed of cDNA or gDNA derived from T cells, B-cell-depleted T cells, or PBMCs. A de-identified subject ID, COVID-19 status, age in years and sex were almost always included in the sample metadata. A freely available public database, intended as a resource for researchers studying the immune response to SARS-CoV-2, is where the repertoires were released. Overall results and qualifications from the work: The amount of clinical and demographic metadata varied by source and participant and was provided uncurated.

Samples from volunteer blood donors who had recovered from COVID-19 were contributed by a second Seattle source. Each collaborating institution followed its own protocols to collect whole blood in K2EDTA tubes. For TCRbeta analysis, collaborators shipped samples as frozen whole blood, isolated PBMCs, or DNA extracted from either of those sample types. About this clone: Its specific antigen is unknown. No base-level quality is on record; no much larger clone is a single base apart.

For CDR1 and CDR2, the germline V gene (reference sequence) lists LNHDA and SQIVND. The CDR3 sequence holds 14 residues, the cysteine and phenylalanine included. CDR3 DNA only is kept here, 42 bases in frame from base 1. Between the V and J ends, shortened by 1 base and 5 bases respectively, the junction contains 11 bases. TCRbeta CDR3 regions were amplified from genomic DNA using the immunoSEQ Assay, a bias-controlled multiplex PCR. In the source study's methods: The number of nucleated cells in each sample was estimated by amplification of reference gene primers within the assay. Sequence reads were collapsed and filtered to measure the absolute abundance of every unique TCRbeta CDR3 rearrangement. Productive Simpson clonality was computed per sample as the square root of Simpson's diversity index over productive rearrangements. TCRdb holds this immuneACCESS table with in-frame rearrangements only. Some clones are missing; in checked studies, unresolved V genes explain under half, and the rest has no known cause. V, J and clone size were drawn from that table, and D and trimming were deduced from the DNA. For this sample the table gives 250,000 to 300,000 clones, of which nearly 90% were detected only once. 4% to 5% of the sample is taken by the ten largest.

The source material was peripheral blood. The sequence was collected from a woman in her forties who had recovered from COVID-19. This chain joins TRBV19 to TRBJ2-5, and perhaps TRBD2 as D gene, on 6 matching bases. The CDR3 sequence is CASSIGVGRETQYF. The DNA sequence follows: TGTGCCAGTAGTATAGGGGTAGGGAGGGAGACCCAGTACTTC.